The 23 T cell receptor beta chains given below trace back to one sample, sequenced in a study of shared clonotypes between healthy human individuals. Some clones are missing from TCRdb's copy, which holds only in-frame ones; the method was immunoSEQ multiplex PCR. Of about 2 million clones listed, 85% to 95% are singletons. Naive-designated CD8 cells lacked CD45RO, were positively enriched for CCR7, and omitted terminally differentiated effector memory CD45RA+ cells. Input material: naive CD8+ T cells sorted from blood. The receptors stem from a man aged 18 to 30 in good health.

V gene TRBV11-3 combines with J gene TRBJ2-7; weak D call: TRBD1 (5 bases). Looked up from germline, CDR1 is SGHNT and CDR2 is YENEEA. The CDR3 spans 14 residues. The V and J ends lost 1 base and 2 bases respectively, with 9 bases between them. The DNA of the CDR3 is TGTGCCAGCAGCTTAGCGTCGACAGCCTACGAGCAGTACTTC. The encoded protein is CASSLASTAYEQYF.

The chain joins TRBV9 to TRBJ2-7; 7 bases agree with TRBD1. V dropped 4 bases and J dropped 2; count of bases not matched to a gene: 6. The CDR3 extends over 14 amino acids. The germline V gene has CDR1 SGDLS and CDR2 YYNGEE. CDR3 in DNA: TGTGCCAGCAGCTGGGGGCAGGGGGCCTACGAGCAGTACTTC. It translates to CASSWGQGAYEQYF.

The chain is built from TRBV11-2 and TRBJ1-1; D might be TRBD1 (5 bases). Germline CDR1 SGHAT, CDR2 FQNNGV. The CDR3 runs to 15 residues. V lost 0 bases and J lost 6, with 14 bases in between. The CDR3 reads CASSLDLIWGAEAFF. Written as DNA, the CDR3 is TGTGCCAGCAGCTTAGATCTGATCTGGGGGGCTGAAGCTTTCTTT.

This chain joins TRBV4-1 and TRBJ1-4, with D possibly matching TRBD1 (5 bases). The ends were cut back, 3 bases at V and 5 bases at J, with 16 bases in the middle. The CDR3 has 16 residues. Germline CDR1 reads MGHRA; CDR2 reads YSYEKL. CDR3 bases: TGCGCCAGCAGCCACGTCCCCCACCGGGACAATGAAAAACTGTTTTTT. Its translation: CASSHVPHRDNEKLFF.

Details on this clone: The sample holds other DNA sequences that translate to the same CDR3. The chain couples TRBV27 to TRBJ2-7, with 8 bases identical to TRBD2. The J segment lost 0 bases and the V segment lost 5 bases, leaving 9 bases of the junction unmatched. The CDR3 totals 16 residues. Germline values: CDR1 MNHEY, CDR2 SMNVEV (reference sequence). In nucleotides, the CDR3 is TGTGCCAGCAGTCCCAGTAGCGGGGAGAGCTCCTACGAGCAGTACTTC. This codes for CASSPSSGESSYEQYF.

The V and J genes are TRBV10-1 and TRBJ2-5, with 9 bases lining up with TRBD1. With V trimmed by 6 bases and J by 5 bases, 4 bases remained unmatched. CDR1 WNHNN and CDR2 SYGVQD come from the germline V gene (reference sequence). The CDR3 spans 13 residues. CDR3 sequence (DNA): TGCGCCAGCAGCCGGACAGGGGATGAGACCCAGTACTTC. Protein: CASSRTGDETQYF.

The CDR3 coding sequence is TGTGCCAGCAGTTACCAACCAGAAGGCTATGGCTACACCTTC. It is translated as CASSYQPEGYGYTF. The rearrangement joins TRBV6-5 to TRBJ1-2, with unresolved D. Trimming took 2 bases from V and 4 from J, leaving 11 bases between them. The CDR3 is 14 residues long. Germline V gene sequence: CDR1 MNHEY, CDR2 SVGAGI.

This chain connects TRBV12-5 to TRBJ1-4, with TRBD1 identical over 11 bases. CDR1 is LGHNT, CDR2 FRNRAP, per germline. The CDR3 runs 18 residues. Unmatched junction bases numbered 13, after V lost 2 bases and J lost 8 bases. The CDR3 DNA sequence: TGTGCTAGTGGTTTGCGTCTCCGGGACAGGGGGAATGGGGAAAAACTGTTTTTT. Protein sequence: CASGLRLRDRGNGEKLFF.

The CDR3 reads CASSSQESSYEQYF. CDR3 DNA: TGTGCCAGCAGCTCGCAGGAGAGCTCCTACGAGCAGTACTTC. The chain links TRBV13 to TRBJ2-7; D gene uncertain. The CDR3 runs to 14 residues. Germline values: CDR1 PRHDT, CDR2 FYEKMQ (reference sequence). The V gene lost 4 bases and the J gene lost 0 bases, with 10 bases spanning the gap.

V and J are TRBV6-6 and TRBJ1-1; 9 bases match TRBD1. Per germline, CDR1 MNHNY and CDR2 SVGAGI (reference sequence). V gave up 6 bases and J gave up 5 bases; unmatched junction bases: 10. This CDR3 spans 15 amino acids. For the CDR3, the DNA is TGTGCCAGCAGCGAGGACAGGGGTGGAAGAACTGAAGCTTTCTTT. Amino acid sequence: CASSEDRGGRTEAFF.

The V and J genes are TRBV20-1 and TRBJ1-4; D unclear. This CDR3 has 11 residues. Trimming shortened V by 3 bases and J by 4 bases, and 3 bases separated the two germline ends. Germline V gene data show CDR1 as DFQATT and CDR2 as SNEGSKA (reference sequence). In DNA form, the CDR3 reads TGCAGTGCTAGGGATAATGAAAAACTGTTTTTT. Encoded protein: CSARDNEKLFF.

This rearrangement joins TRBV6-6 to TRBJ2-1; 7 bases are a match to TRBD2. CDR1 is MNHNY, CDR2 SVGAGI, per germline (reference sequence). CDR3 length equals 16 residues. The V gene end was trimmed by 6 bases and the J gene end by 2 bases; junction bases not matched to a gene: 10. The CDR3 spells CASSTPRGVTYNEQFF. CDR3 nucleotide sequence: TGTGCCAGCAGCACACCCCGGGGGGTGACCTACAATGAGCAGTTCTTC.

J is TRBJ2-1 and V is TRBV11-1; no clear D gene. The V and J ends lost 3 bases and 8 bases respectively, with 8 bases between them. Germline CDR1 and CDR2: SGHAT and FQDESV (reference sequence). The length of the CDR3 is 12 residues. CDR3 loop: CASSFWSDEQFF. CDR3 DNA: TGTGCCAGCAGCTTCTGGAGCGATGAGCAGTTCTTC.

This clone has just one count. CDR3 protein: CASSLEVTGTEAFF. For the CDR3, the DNA is TGTGCCAGCAGCTTAGAGGTCACGGGCACTGAAGCTTTCTTT. The genes are TRBV11-1 and TRBJ1-1; D not certain. This CDR3 region has 14 residues. In germline, CDR1 is SGHAT, CDR2 FQDESV (reference sequence). V was shortened by 1 base and J by 4 bases, with 10 bases between the two germline ends.

This sequence joins TRBV5-1 and TRBJ2-3; D unresolved. Trimming took off 3 bases at V and 6 bases at J, with 14 bases between the two ends. CDR1 SGHRS and CDR2 YFSETQ come from the germline V gene. The CDR3 sequence is 14 residues long. The CDR3 sequence: CASSWNLGSDTQYF. The CDR3 DNA reads TGCGCCAGCAGCTGGAATTTGGGGTCCGATACGCAGTATTTT.

V and J are TRBV5-4 and TRBJ1-6, with D hard to call. With 6 bases removed from V and 5 bases from J, the gap between germline ends came to 12 bases. Germline-derived CDR1 and CDR2 are SGHNT and YYREEE (reference sequence). The CDR3 runs 14 residues. The CDR3 region has the DNA TGTGCCAGCACTCGAGGAGGGAATAATTCACCCCTCCACTTT. Amino acid sequence: CASTRGGNNSPLHF. Full variable domain (outside the CDR3, taken from reference TRBV5-4 and TRBJ1-6): ETGVTQSPTHLIKTRGQQVTLRCSSQSGHNTVSWYQQALGQGPQFIFQYYREEENGRGNFPPRFSGLQFPNYSSELNVNALELDDSALYLCASTRGGNNSPLHFGNGTRLTVT.

This chain connects TRBV6-6 to TRBJ2-7; 7 bases fit TRBD1. V shed 4 bases and J 3 bases; nucleotides not matched to a gene: 9. This CDR3 region has 15 residues. CDR1 MNHNY and CDR2 SVGAGI come from the germline V gene (reference sequence). The CDR3 is CASSSQRTGSYEQYF. In nucleotides, the CDR3 is TGTGCCAGCAGTTCTCAGAGGACAGGAAGCTACGAGCAGTACTTC.

The V call is TRBV5-1, the J call TRBJ2-5; 7 nucleotides line up with TRBD2. This CDR3 is 14 amino acids long. V trimming: 3 bases; J trimming: 5 bases; junction bases outside the gene matches: 7. CDR1 SGHRS and CDR2 YFSETQ come from the germline V gene. The CDR3: CASSWGTTWETQYF. CDR3 DNA: TGCGCCAGCAGCTGGGGGACTACCTGGGAGACCCAGTACTTC.

This clone appeared a single time. The chain has TRBV27 and TRBJ2-7, with 9 positions matching TRBD2. There are 15 residues in the CDR3. Germline CDR1 is MNHEY and CDR2 is SMNVEV (reference sequence). V shed 8 bases and J 3 bases; nucleotides not matched to a gene: 11. Written as DNA, the CDR3 is TGTGCCAGCCGGGGTTTAGGCGGGAGGGTCTACGAGCAGTACTTC. Amino acid sequence: CASRGLGGRVYEQYF.

This chain links TRBV4-1 with TRBJ1-2; 7 bases are a match to TRBD1. The germline V gene encodes CDR1 MGHRA and CDR2 YSYEKL. V trimming: 5 bases; J trimming: 8 bases; junction bases outside the gene matches: 11. The CDR3 is 14 amino acids. The CDR3: CASSFNTGVEGYTF. The CDR3 bases are TGCGCCAGCAGCTTCAATACAGGGGTCGAGGGCTACACCTTC.

Comment on this clone: The sample holds other DNA sequences that translate to the same CDR3. The chain links TRBV20-1 to TRBJ2-5; no clear D gene. Germline loops: CDR1 DFQATT, CDR2 SNEGSKA (reference sequence). This CDR3 has 10 amino acids. V was cut by 6 bases and J by 3 bases, with 5 bases left in between. This chain's CDR3 is CSAPKETQYF. The CDR3 DNA reads as TGCAGTGCCCCGAAAGAGACCCAGTACTTC.

The chain employs TRBV7-9 and TRBJ2-1; D is undetermined. V was pared by 5 bases and J by 10 bases, with 9 bases between. The CDR3 runs 11 residues. Germline V gene data show CDR1 as SEHNR and CDR2 as FQNEAQ (reference sequence). The DNA for the CDR3 is TGTGCCAGCAGCCTAGACCAGGAGCAGTTCTTC. Amino acid sequence: CASSLDQEQFF.

The genes are TRBV6-1 and TRBJ2-7; 8 bases line up with TRBD2. With V trimmed by 3 bases and J by 0 bases, 4 bases remained unmatched. CDR1 is MNHNS, CDR2 SASEGT, per germline. The CDR3 consists of 15 residues. CDR3 residues: CASSEKSGSSYEQYF. In DNA, the CDR3 is TGTGCCAGCAGTGAGAAGAGCGGGAGCTCCTACGAGCAGTACTTC.